This T cell receptor (beta chain) was identified in a study of T-cell memory formation after mild COVID-19. TCRdb fed the 5' RACE reads into MiXCR, producing one record per CDR3 protein. Seen here are some 290,000 distinct CDR3 sequences, around 15% observed once, and the top ten hold 22%. CDR1 and CDR2 from the germline V gene are SEHNR and FQNEAQ (reference sequence). Trimming took 4 bases from V and 1 from J, leaving 11 bases between them. The CDR3 has 15 residues. The sequence came from a man aged 18 to 29 who had mild COVID-19 (a few samples of this study predate the infection). Cell type and time point are not known. The chain links TRBV7-9 to TRBJ1-5; D is possibly TRBD1 (6 bases). Input material: PBMCs or a T cell subset sorted from them (not recorded which). In DNA, the CDR3 is TGTGCCAGCAGCTCGGGACATGGGAGCAATCAGCCCCAGCATTTT. It codes for CASSSGHGSNQPQHF.